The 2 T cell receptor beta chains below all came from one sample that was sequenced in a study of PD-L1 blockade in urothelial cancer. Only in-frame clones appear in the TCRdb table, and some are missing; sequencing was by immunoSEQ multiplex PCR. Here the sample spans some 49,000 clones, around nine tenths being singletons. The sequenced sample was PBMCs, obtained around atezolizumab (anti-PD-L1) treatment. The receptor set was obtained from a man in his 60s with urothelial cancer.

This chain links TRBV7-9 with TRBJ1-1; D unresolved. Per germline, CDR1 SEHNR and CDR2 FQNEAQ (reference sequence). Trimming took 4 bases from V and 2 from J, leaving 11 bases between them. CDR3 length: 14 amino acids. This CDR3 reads CASSSRRSNTEAFF. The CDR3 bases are TGTGCCAGCAGCTCCCGCCGGAGTAACACTGAAGCTTTCTTT.

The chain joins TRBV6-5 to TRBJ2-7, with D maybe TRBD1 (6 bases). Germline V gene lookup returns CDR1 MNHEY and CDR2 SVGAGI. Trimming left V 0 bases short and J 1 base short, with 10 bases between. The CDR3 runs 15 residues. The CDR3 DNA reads TGTGCCAGCAGTTACTCGGGGGCGGCATCCTACGAGCAGTACTTC. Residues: CASSYSGAASYEQYF.